Below are 7 T cell receptor beta chains sequenced from a single sample in a study of CD8 T cells in ankylosing spondylitis. TCRdb processed the 5' RACE reads anew with MiXCR; each CDR3 protein has one entry. This table holds some 140,000 distinct CDR3 sequences, roughly 8.8% found once. Sequencing used synovial fluid, either unsorted or a sorted T cell fraction (not recorded which). The receptors were gathered from a male donor with ankylosing spondylitis.

Many counts were recorded for this clonotype. This sequence joins TRBV19 and TRBJ2-1, with TRBD2 matching over 10 bases. Germline CDR1 LNHDA, CDR2 SQIVND (reference sequence). V dropped 3 bases and J dropped 9; count of bases not matched to a gene: 8. The CDR3 runs 15 residues. The CDR3 DNA follows: TGTGCCAGTAGTATCCCCTGGACTAGCGGCGGTGAGCAGTTCTTC. As protein: CASSIPWTSGGEQFF.

This clonotype was observed a few times. V usage is TRBV10-3 and J usage is TRBJ2-1; 15 nucleotides line up with TRBD2. The CDR3 has 15 residues. Trimming cost V 7 bases and J 6 bases; bases outside gene matches: 4. Germline values: CDR1 ENHRY, CDR2 SYGVKD. Here the CDR3 DNA reads TGTGCCATCAAAGGGACTAGCGGGAGGTCCAATGAGCAGTTCTTC. It encodes CAIKGTSGRSNEQFF.

This clonotype was recorded many times. V and J are TRBV5-1 and TRBJ2-6; no clear D. CDR3 length: 17 residues. V gave up 2 bases and J gave up 4 bases, with 16 bases separating them. Germline V gene sequence: CDR1 SGHRS, CDR2 YFSETQ. The CDR3, as DNA: TGCGCCAGCAGCTTCAAGACCGGCGAGGACGGGGCCAACGTCCTGACTTTC. This encodes CASSFKTGEDGANVLTF.

The gene calls are TRBV10-2 and TRBJ1-2; 8 nucleotides match TRBD1. This CDR3 spans 12 amino acids. V was clipped by 8 bases and J by 3 bases; unmatched bases: 2. Germline assignment: CDR1 WSHSY and CDR2 SAAADI. The CDR3 coding sequence is TGCGCCAGCGCAGGGGGCGACTATGGCTACACCTTC. This encodes CASAGGDYGYTF.

This clonotype was picked up many times. The J gene is TRBJ2-5, the V gene TRBV10-3; D uncertain. V was cut by 3 bases and J by 2 bases, with 10 bases left in between. The germline V gene encodes CDR1 ENHRY and CDR2 SYGVKD. The CDR3 has 14 residues. The CDR3 is CAISEGAGQETQYF. The CDR3 DNA reads as TGTGCCATCAGTGAAGGAGCCGGGCAAGAGACCCAGTACTTC.

This clonotype occurred many times. This sequence joins TRBV2 and TRBJ2-3, with D perhaps matching TRBD1 or TRBD2 (7 bases each). Trimming cost V 8 bases and J 4 bases, with 13 bases left between them. The CDR3 sequence is 13 residues long. Germline CDR1 is SNHLY and CDR2 is FYNNEI. This chain's CDR3 is CASSRGGPDTQYF. The CDR3 DNA reads TGTGCCAGCTCCAGGGGGGGGCCAGATACGCAGTATTTT.

This rearrangement joins TRBV18 to TRBJ1-1; D remains unclear. This CDR3 spans 12 amino acids. From germline, CDR1 is KGHSH and CDR2 LQKENI. Between the trimmed V and J ends, which lost 2 bases and 8 bases, there was a span of 9 bases. DNA of the CDR3: TGTGCCAGCTCACCATTCGCAGACGAAGCTTTCTTT. This sequence encodes CASSPFADEAFF.